This is a list of T cell receptor beta chains from one sample in a study of cytomegalovirus exposure and HLA in healthy donors. Sequenced by immunoSEQ multiplex PCR; TCRdb stores in-frame clones only, minus some. This repertoire comprises roughly 80,000 clones; its ten largest clones make up 4.5% to 6.5%. Sequenced: PBMCs. The receptors were sampled from a girl between 5 and 17 years old in good health and CMV-seropositive. The CDR3 runs from the conserved cysteine through the conserved F or W. The D gene is left open where the match is weak.

cdr3_aa,cdr3_nt,j_call,v_call,d_call
CASTWDSGNTEAFF,TGTGCCAGTACTTGGGACTCCGGAAACACTGAAGCTTTCTTT,TRBJ1-1,TRBV19,NA
CAWSHHRGRRTSPLHF,TGTGCCTGGAGTCACCACAGGGGGAGGAGGACTTCACCCCTCCACTTT,TRBJ1-6,TRBV30,TRBD1
CASSLSGGYYTDTQYF,TGTGCCAGCAGCCTGTCCGGGGGATACTACACAGATACGCAGTATTTT,TRBJ2-3,TRBV11-3,NA
CASSPDGYNNEQFF,TGTGCCAGCAGTCCAGACGGGTATAACAATGAGCAGTTCTTC,TRBJ2-1,TRBV7-9,NA
CASSTEQGGSFAYGYTF,TGCGCCAGCAGCACCGAGCAGGGTGGAAGTTTCGCCTATGGCTACACCTTC,TRBJ1-2,TRBV5-1,NA
CASSITSGANVLTF,TGTGCCAGTAGTATTACATCTGGGGCCAACGTCCTGACTTTC,TRBJ2-6,TRBV19,NA
CASSQDQGGSTEAFF,TGCGCCAGCAGCCAAGACCAGGGGGGAAGCACTGAAGCTTTCTTT,TRBJ1-1,TRBV4-3,TRBD1
CSVEGLQGVTDTQYF,TGCAGCGTTGAGGGACTCCAGGGGGTTACAGATACGCAGTATTTT,TRBJ2-3,TRBV29-1,NA
CASSFEAKSPLHF,TGTGCCAGCAGCTTTGAGGCAAAATCACCCCTCCACTTT,TRBJ1-6,TRBV11-2,NA
CASSLRTGEDEQFF,TGTGCCAGCAGCCTCAGGACAGGGGAGGATGAGCAGTTCTTC,TRBJ2-1,TRBV9,TRBD1
CASRLSGTPKSTDTQYF,TGCGCCAGCAGACTTTCCGGGACACCGAAGAGCACAGATACGCAGTATTTT,TRBJ2-3,TRBV5-1,NA
CASSLGLAVSYNEQFF,TGCGCCAGCAGCTTGGGCCTAGCCGTATCCTACAATGAGCAGTTCTTC,TRBJ2-1,TRBV5-1,NA
CASSQGGAGGGTDTQYF,TGCGCCAGCAGCCAAGGTGGAGCGGGGGGCGGCACAGATACGCAGTATTTT,TRBJ2-3,TRBV4-1,TRBD2
CASSSPQGHAYEQYF,TGTGCCAGCAGCTCACCCCAGGGTCACGCCTACGAGCAGTACTTC,TRBJ2-7,TRBV13,NA
CASSFSGGDNEQFF,TGTGCCAGCAGCTTCTCAGGGGGTGACAATGAGCAGTTCTTC,TRBJ2-1,TRBV7-9,TRBD1
CSARPVETQYF,TGCAGTGCTAGGCCAGTAGAGACCCAGTACTTC,TRBJ2-5,TRBV20-1,NA
CASSTREVNTEAFF,TGTGCCAGCAGCACCCGGGAGGTTAACACTGAAGCTTTCTTT,TRBJ1-1,TRBV7-9,NA
CASSVPGTGAITNTEAFF,TGTGCCAGCTCAGTACCCGGGACAGGGGCTATCACGAACACTGAAGCTTTCTTT,TRBJ1-1,TRBV18,TRBD1
CASSSRQGATDNEQFF,TGTGCCAGCTCATCCCGACAGGGGGCGACTGACAATGAGCAGTTCTTC,TRBJ2-1,TRBV18,TRBD1
CASSQGVTGPYEQYF,TGCGCCAGCAGCCAAGGGGTGACAGGACCCTACGAGCAGTACTTC,TRBJ2-7,TRBV4-1,NA
CASSPTAESSDNEQFF,TGCGCCAGCAGCCCGACCGCGGAGAGCTCCGACAATGAGCAGTTCTTC,TRBJ2-1,TRBV5-1,NA
CASSTPDKDQPQHF,TGTGCCAGCAGCACCCCGGACAAGGATCAGCCCCAGCATTTT,TRBJ1-5,TRBV5-8,NA
CAWSASSTDTQYF,TGTGCCTGGAGTGCTTCCAGCACAGATACGCAGTATTTT,TRBJ2-3,TRBV30,NA
CASSEGQGFNQPQHF,TGTGCCAGCAGTGAGGGACAGGGGTTTAATCAGCCCCAGCATTTT,TRBJ1-5,TRBV6-1,TRBD1
CASSPGQGTYEQYF,TGCGCCAGCAGCCCGGGACAGGGGACCTACGAGCAGTACTTC,TRBJ2-7,TRBV4-3,TRBD1
CASSQEIWPVAGGNTGELFF,TGCGCCAGCAGCCAAGAAATCTGGCCGGTAGCGGGGGGAAACACCGGGGAGCTGTTTTTT,TRBJ2-2,TRBV4-3,TRBD2
CASRYSTGSGETQYF,TGTGCCAGCAGATATTCGACAGGGTCGGGAGAGACCCAGTACTTC,TRBJ2-5,TRBV6-5,TRBD1
CASSSRDREFNYGYTF,TGTGCCAGCAGCAGCCGGGACAGGGAATTTAACTATGGCTACACCTTC,TRBJ1-2,TRBV7-9,TRBD1
CAIKGLDNEQFF,TGTGCCATCAAGGGGCTTGACAATGAGCAGTTCTTC,TRBJ2-1,TRBV10-3,NA
CASSPLGTGSYGYTF,TGTGCCAGCAGCCCCCTCGGGACAGGGTCCTATGGCTACACCTTC,TRBJ1-2,TRBV5-4,TRBD1
CASSKARSGRKAEAFF,TGTGCCAGCAGCAAAGCACGGTCGGGTAGAAAAGCTGAAGCTTTCTTT,TRBJ1-1,TRBV21-1,NA
CASSQASGQPQHF,TGCGCCAGCAGCCAAGCTTCCGGGCAGCCCCAGCATTTT,TRBJ1-5,TRBV4-1,NA
CASSPGHLTGELFF,TGTGCCAGCAGTCCGGGACACCTCACCGGGGAGCTGTTTTTT,TRBJ2-2,TRBV28,NA
CASGTTGLGNQPQHF,TGTGCTAGTGGCACTACAGGGTTGGGCAATCAGCCCCAGCATTTT,TRBJ1-5,TRBV12-5,NA
CASSAGSGNEQFF,TGTGCCAGCAGCGCGGGTTCGGGGAATGAGCAGTTCTTC,TRBJ2-1,TRBV9,NA
CASSEIGSRNSPLHF,TGTGCCAGCAGTGAGATCGGGTCAAGAAATTCACCCCTCCACTTT,TRBJ1-6,TRBV25-1,NA
CAGILAGANEQFF,TGTGCCGGTATCCTTGCGGGGGCGAATGAGCAGTTCTTC,TRBJ2-1,TRBV7-8,NA
CACSPSGGAYEQFF,TGTGCCTGTTCCCCTAGCGGGGGGGCCTATGAGCAGTTCTTC,TRBJ2-1,TRBV30,TRBD2
CASSPHLAGEGDTQYF,TGTGCCAGCAGCCCCCACCTAGCGGGGGAGGGAGATACGCAGTATTTT,TRBJ2-3,TRBV9,TRBD2
CASSLRFNRGSSYNSPLHF,TGTGCCAGCAGCTTACGATTTAACAGGGGGAGCTCCTATAATTCACCCCTCCACTTT,TRBJ1-6,TRBV5-6,TRBD1
CSVLQGFNEQFF,TGCAGCGTACTACAGGGTTTCAATGAGCAGTTCTTC,TRBJ2-1,TRBV29-1,NA
CASSQRGPYNEQFF,TGTGCCAGTAGTCAGCGGGGGCCATACAATGAGCAGTTCTTC,TRBJ2-1,TRBV19,TRBD2
CASSQVPTGTLAYNEQFF,TGCGCCAGCAGCCAAGTTCCAACCGGGACTCTTGCCTACAATGAGCAGTTCTTC,TRBJ2-1,TRBV4-1,NA
CASSEVEVSDYEQYF,TGTGCCAGCAGTGAAGTGGAGGTCTCGGACTACGAGCAGTACTTC,TRBJ2-7,TRBV6-1,NA
CASGRTGEMQETQYF,TGTGCCAGCGGACGGACAGGGGAAATGCAAGAGACCCAGTACTTC,TRBJ2-5,TRBV6-1,TRBD1
CASSVFQGSDNEQFF,TGTGCCAGCAGCGTGTTCCAGGGTTCCGACAATGAGCAGTTCTTC,TRBJ2-1,TRBV9,NA
CATSRDLSGGADTQYF,TGTGCCACCAGCAGAGATCTAAGCGGGGGGGCAGATACGCAGTATTTT,TRBJ2-3,TRBV15,TRBD2
CASSDGQGNEQFF,TGTGCCAGCAGTGACGGACAGGGGAATGAGCAGTTCTTC,TRBJ2-1,TRBV6-1,TRBD1
CASSIHLEVGELFF,TGTGCCAGTAGTATACACCTGGAGGTCGGGGAGCTGTTTTTT,TRBJ2-2,TRBV19,NA